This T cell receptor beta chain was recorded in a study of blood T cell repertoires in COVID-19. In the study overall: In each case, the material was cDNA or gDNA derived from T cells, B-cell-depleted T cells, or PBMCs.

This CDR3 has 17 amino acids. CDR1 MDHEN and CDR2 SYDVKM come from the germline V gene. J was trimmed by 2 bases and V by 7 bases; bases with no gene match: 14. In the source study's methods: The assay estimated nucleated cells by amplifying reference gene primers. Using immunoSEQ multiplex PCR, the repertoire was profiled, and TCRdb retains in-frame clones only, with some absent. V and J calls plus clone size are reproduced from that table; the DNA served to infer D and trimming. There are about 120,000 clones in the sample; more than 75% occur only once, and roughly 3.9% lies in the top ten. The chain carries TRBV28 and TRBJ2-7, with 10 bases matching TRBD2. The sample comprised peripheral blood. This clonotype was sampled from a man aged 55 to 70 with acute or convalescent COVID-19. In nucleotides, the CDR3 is TGTGCCAGCACAGTTTTGGCTAGCGGGAGTTCCCCCTACGAGCAGTACTTC. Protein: CASTVLASGSSPYEQYF.